Below, 15 T cell receptor beta chains from the same sample are listed, as sequenced in a study of follicular helper T cells after annual influenza vaccination. The time point is: 2015-2016 season, 7 days after influenza vaccination. Repertoires were generated with immunoSEQ multiplex PCR, while TCRdb's copy carries only in-frame clones and drops some. This sample has over a thousand clones, with 80% found just once. The source was CXCR5+ CD38+ circulating T follicular helper cells from blood, collected 7 days after influenza vaccination. Subset of the sample: circulating Tfh, non-naive CD4+CXCR5+PD-1+ (ICOS+CD38+ or ICOS-CD38-). The receptors come from an adult who received the influenza vaccine.

V usage is TRBV28 and J usage is TRBJ2-1, with 7 bases that match TRBD2. Trimming cost V 4 bases and J 9 bases; bases outside gene matches: 3. This CDR3 is 12 amino acids long. Germline CDR1 reads MDHEN; CDR2 reads SYDVKM. This chain's CDR3 is CASSSTSTEQFF. In nucleotides, the CDR3 is TGTGCCAGCAGTTCGACTAGCACTGAGCAGTTCTTC.

The chain uses TRBV4-2 and TRBJ2-3; 9 bases are a match to TRBD1. The CDR3 consists of 17 residues. Germline loops: CDR1 LGHNA, CDR2 YNFKEQ. The trim removed 4 bases at V and 1 base at J, leaving 9 bases unmatched. The CDR3 is CASSRNTGGDGTDTQYF. The CDR3 DNA reads TGTGCCAGCAGCCGAAACACAGGGGGCGACGGCACAGATACGCAGTATTTT.

V and J are TRBV9 and TRBJ2-6, with D hard to call. The CDR3 is made up of 17 amino acids. Germline V lookup: CDR1 SGDLS, CDR2 YYNGEE. Trimming took 2 bases from V and 0 from J, leaving 12 bases between them. The CDR3 DNA reads as TGTGCCAGCAGCGTTTATGGCAGGCTCTCTGGGGCCAACGTCCTGACTTTC. Encoded protein: CASSVYGRLSGANVLTF.

V usage is TRBV18 and J usage is TRBJ2-5; 7 bases agree with TRBD2. Germline V gene sequence: CDR1 KGHSH, CDR2 LQKENI. V lost 3 bases and J lost 3; bases outside the gene matches: 4. The CDR3 loop spans 14 amino acids. CDR3 region: CASSPEAGKETQYF. DNA of the CDR3: TGTGCCAGCTCACCCGAAGCGGGGAAAGAGACCCAGTACTTC.

Only one count was recorded for this clone. The V gene is TRBV5-1, the J gene TRBJ2-7; 7 nucleotides align to TRBD1. The junction had 8 bases not matched to a gene; V was cut back by 4 bases and J by 7 bases. The CDR3 has 13 amino acids. Germline V gives CDR1 SGHRS, CDR2 YFSETQ. The CDR3 region is CASSPRTGSEQYF. In DNA form, the CDR3 reads TGCGCCAGCAGCCCTCGGACAGGATCAGAGCAGTACTTC.

V and J are TRBV27 and TRBJ2-5; D is uncertain. CDR3 length: 12 amino acids. Trimming cost V 3 bases and J 4 bases, with 6 bases left between them. Germline V gene sequence: CDR1 MNHEY, CDR2 SMNVEV (reference sequence). The CDR3 reads CASSFWGETQYF. In DNA form, the CDR3 reads TGTGCCAGCAGTTTTTGGGGAGAGACCCAGTACTTC.

This clone was counted a single time. This sequence joins TRBV30 and TRBJ1-2; no clear D gene. The CDR3 is 11 residues long. V was trimmed by 2 bases and J by 7 bases, leaving 8 bases between them. Per germline, CDR1 GTSNPN and CDR2 SVGIG (reference sequence). This chain's CDR3 is CAWSRPGGYTF. In DNA form, the CDR3 reads TGTGCCTGGAGTCGGCCGGGTGGCTACACCTTC. Full variable domain (remainder filled in from reference TRBV30 and TRBJ1-2): SQTIHQWPATLVQPVGSPLSLECTVEGTSNPNLYWYRQAAGRGLQLLFYSVGIGQISSEVPQNLSASRPQDRQFILSSKKLLLSDSGFYLCAWSRPGGYTFGSGTRLTVV.

This chain links TRBV10-2 with TRBJ2-1; D tentatively reads TRBD1 or TRBD2 (6 bases each). Germline V gene data show CDR1 as WSHSY and CDR2 as SAAADI. The CDR3 is 14 residues long. The V end lost 6 bases, the J end lost 7 bases, and 16 bases lay between the germline ends. In DNA, the CDR3 is TGCGCCAGCAGAGGAACGGGGGCCGGGAATGAGCAGTTCTTC. It translates to CASRGTGAGNEQFF.

This clone appeared a few times. This sequence joins TRBV2 and TRBJ1-5, with 8 positions matching TRBD1. V shed 7 bases and J 6 bases; nucleotides not matched to a gene: 2. The length of the CDR3 is 12 residues. The V gene's germline CDR1 is SNHLY and CDR2 FYNNEI. The CDR3 loop reads CASKDRVQPQHF. The CDR3 DNA sequence: TGTGCCAGCAAGGACAGGGTTCAGCCCCAGCATTTT.

This chain joins TRBV5-6 and TRBJ2-2; TRBD2 agrees at 8 bases. Germline CDR1 SGHDT, CDR2 YYEEEE. The CDR3 length is 16 residues. The trim removed 1 base at V and 1 base at J, leaving 3 bases unmatched. Here the CDR3 reads CASSLWRGVNTGELFF. CDR3 bases: TGTGCCAGCAGCTTGTGGCGGGGGGTGAACACCGGGGAGCTGTTTTTT.

This chain links TRBV19 with TRBJ2-7; possibly TRBD1 for D (6 bases). V gave up 8 bases and J gave up 3 bases, with 11 bases separating them. The CDR3 runs to 12 residues. Germline V gene data show CDR1 as LNHDA and CDR2 as SQIVND (reference sequence). CDR3 sequence (DNA): TGTGCCAGTCGTGACAGGCGCTACGAGCAGTACTTC. Its translation is CASRDRRYEQYF.

V and J are TRBV5-1 and TRBJ2-3, with 7 bases identical to TRBD1. Germline V lookup: CDR1 SGHRS, CDR2 YFSETQ. This CDR3 is built from 16 residues. The V and J ends lost 0 bases and 4 bases, in that order; junction bases with no gene match: 8. The CDR3 here is CASSLGHPTGADTQYF. The CDR3 DNA follows: TGCGCCAGCAGCTTGGGACACCCCACAGGGGCAGATACGCAGTATTTT. The full variable domain, its missing parts supplied by reference TRBV5-1 and TRBJ2-3, is KAGVTQTPRYLIKTRGQQVTLSCSPISGHRSVSWYQQTPGQGLQFLFEYFSETQRNKGNFPGRFSGRQFSNSRSEMNVSTLELGDSALYLCASSLGHPTGADTQYFGPGTRLTVL.

The chain joins TRBV10-3 to TRBJ2-5; 7 bases are shared with TRBD1. The CDR3 runs to 13 residues. V gave up 5 bases and J gave up 2 bases; unmatched junction bases: 2. Germline V gene lookup returns CDR1 ENHRY and CDR2 SYGVKD. The DNA of the CDR3 is TGTGCCATCAGTCGGGGACAGCAAGAGACCCAGTACTTC. Translation: CAISRGQQETQYF.

This rearrangement joins TRBV5-1 to TRBJ1-1; D is undetermined. The CDR3 spans 14 residues. The germline gives CDR1 SGHRS, CDR2 YFSETQ. Trimming left V 0 bases short and J 2 bases short, with 8 bases between. In DNA, the CDR3 is TGCGCCAGCAGCTTGGAGCGACGAAACACTGAAGCTTTCTTT. This codes for CASSLERRNTEAFF.

This clone was counted a few times. The chain uses TRBV30 and TRBJ1-6; 10 bases line up with TRBD1. Germline lookup yields CDR1 GTSNPN and CDR2 SVGIG (reference sequence). The CDR3 spans 14 residues. Germline trimming cut 5 bases from V and 8 bases from J; bases unmatched to any gene: 6. CDR3 protein: CAWATGGFDSPLHF. As DNA, the CDR3 is TGTGCCTGGGCGACAGGGGGCTTCGATTCACCCCTCCACTTT.